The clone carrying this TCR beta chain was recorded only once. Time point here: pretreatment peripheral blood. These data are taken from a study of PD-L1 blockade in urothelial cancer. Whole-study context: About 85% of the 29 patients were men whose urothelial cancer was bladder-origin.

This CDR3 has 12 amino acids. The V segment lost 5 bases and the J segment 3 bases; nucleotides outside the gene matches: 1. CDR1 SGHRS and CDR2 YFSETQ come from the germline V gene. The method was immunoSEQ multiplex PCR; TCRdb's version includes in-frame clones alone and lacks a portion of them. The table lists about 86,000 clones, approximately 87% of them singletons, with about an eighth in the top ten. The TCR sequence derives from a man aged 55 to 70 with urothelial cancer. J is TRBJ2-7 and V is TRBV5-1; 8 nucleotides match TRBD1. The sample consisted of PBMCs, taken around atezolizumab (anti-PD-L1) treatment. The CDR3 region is CASSGTGYEQYF. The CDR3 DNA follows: TGCGCCAGCAGTGGGACAGGCTACGAGCAGTACTTC.